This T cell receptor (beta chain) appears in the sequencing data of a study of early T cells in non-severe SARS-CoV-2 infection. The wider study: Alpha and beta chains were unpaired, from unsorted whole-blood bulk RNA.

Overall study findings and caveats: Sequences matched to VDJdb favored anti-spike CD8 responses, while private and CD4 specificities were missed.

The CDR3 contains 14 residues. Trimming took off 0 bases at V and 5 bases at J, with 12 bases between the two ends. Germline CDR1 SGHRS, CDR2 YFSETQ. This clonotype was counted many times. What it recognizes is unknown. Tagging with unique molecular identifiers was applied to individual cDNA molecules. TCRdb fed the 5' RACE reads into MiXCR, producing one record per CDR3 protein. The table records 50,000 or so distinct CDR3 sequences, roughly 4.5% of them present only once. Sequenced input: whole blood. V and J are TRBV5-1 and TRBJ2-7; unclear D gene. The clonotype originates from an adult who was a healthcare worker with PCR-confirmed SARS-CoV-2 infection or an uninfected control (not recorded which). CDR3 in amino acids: CASSLVEGWDEQYF. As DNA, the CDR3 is TGCGCCAGCAGCTTGGTGGAAGGCTGGGACGAGCAGTACTTC.